The 11 T cell receptor beta chains below were found in one sample sequenced in a study of cytomegalovirus exposure and HLA in healthy donors. Assay: immunoSEQ multiplex PCR; the TCRdb copy retains only in-frame clones and omits some. The sample records 120,000 or so clones, roughly nine tenths being singletons. The sequenced sample was PBMCs. These receptors were taken from a woman aged 18-35 years in good health and CMV-seronegative.

V and J are TRBV27 and TRBJ1-5, with 12 nucleotides matching TRBD1. This CDR3 spans 17 amino acids. The V gene's germline CDR1 is MNHEY and CDR2 SMNVEV (reference sequence). Unmatched junction bases numbered 9, after V lost 4 bases and J lost 5 bases. The CDR3, as DNA: TGTGCCAGCAGTTCCGGGACAGGGGGCGGAGGTGATCAGCCCCAGCATTTT. This codes for CASSSGTGGGGDQPQHF.

The chain uses TRBV7-8 and TRBJ2-3; 11 positions agree with TRBD2. The length of the CDR3 is 16 residues. The germline V gene has CDR1 SGHVS and CDR2 FQNEAQ. J lost 4 bases, V lost 3 bases, and 6 bases had no gene match. For the CDR3, the DNA is TGTGCCAGCAGCTTCCGTCTAGCGGGGGGACCAGATACGCAGTATTTT. This sequence encodes CASSFRLAGGPDTQYF.

In DNA, the CDR3 is TGTGCCAGCGGAGGGGATACGCAGTATTTT. This codes for CASGGDTQYF. V is TRBV28 and J is TRBJ2-3; D might be TRBD2 (6 bases). This CDR3 region has 10 residues. Trimming cost V 8 bases and J 6 bases, with 6 bases left between them. Looked up from germline, CDR1 is MDHEN and CDR2 is SYDVKM.

The chain combines TRBV7-7 with TRBJ2-5, with 10 nucleotides matching TRBD2. This CDR3 is built from 14 residues. J lost 5 bases, V lost 1 base, and 1 base had no gene match. Per the germline V gene, CDR1 is SSHAT and CDR2 is FNYEAQ (reference sequence). For the CDR3, the DNA is TGTGCCAGCAGCTTAGGAGCGGGAGGGGAGACCCAGTACTTC. Protein: CASSLGAGGETQYF. The whole variable domain, remainder taken from reference TRBV7-7 and TRBJ2-5, is GAGVSQSPRYKVTKRGQDVTLRCDPISSHATLYWYQQALGQGPEFLTYFNYEAQPDKSGLPSDRFSAERPEGSISTLTIQRTEQRDSAMYRCASSLGAGGETQYFGPGTRLLVL.

The V and J genes are TRBV28 and TRBJ1-5; D gene ambiguous. Germline lookup yields CDR1 MDHEN and CDR2 SYDVKM. V was clipped by 5 bases and J by 7 bases, with 6 bases between them. The CDR3 runs 11 residues. The DNA for the CDR3 is TGTGCCAGCAGTCCAGGACAGCCCCAGCATTTT. Encoded protein: CASSPGQPQHF.

The chain uses TRBV27 and TRBJ1-4, with 8 bases aligning to TRBD1. V lost 6 bases and J lost 7; bases outside the gene matches: 19. Germline assignment: CDR1 MNHEY and CDR2 SMNVEV (reference sequence). This CDR3 contains 18 residues. Here the CDR3 reads CASRPSGTGTMQGEKLFF. CDR3 nucleotide sequence: TGTGCCAGCAGGCCCTCCGGGACAGGCACGATGCAGGGTGAAAAACTGTTTTTT.

The table lists this clone with a count of one. This sequence joins TRBV6-5 and TRBJ2-7, with TRBD2 as a possible D gene (6 bases). Germline values: CDR1 MNHEY, CDR2 SVGAGI. Trimming shortened V by 5 bases and J by 0 bases, and 14 bases separated the two germline ends. This CDR3 is built from 15 residues. The CDR3 sequence: CASSRDAGSSYEQYV. The CDR3 DNA sequence: TGTGCCAGCAGTAGGGACGCCGGGAGCTCCTACGAGCAGTACGTC.

V is TRBV7-9 and J is TRBJ2-7; TRBD2 matches at 12 bases. The CDR3 loop spans 16 amino acids. V lost 5 bases, J lost 4 bases, and 9 bases stayed unmatched. Germline V gene sequence: CDR1 SEHNR, CDR2 FQNEAQ (reference sequence). CDR3 nucleotides: TGTGCCAGCAGCCCCCCTAGCGGGAGGGCCAGTTACGAGCAGTACTTC. It yields the protein CASSPPSGRASYEQYF.

The chain couples TRBV30 to TRBJ2-1, with 7 bases fitting TRBD2. The CDR3 has 14 amino acids. V gave up 4 bases and J gave up 2 bases; unmatched junction bases: 5. Germline V gene lookup returns CDR1 GTSNPN and CDR2 SVGIG (reference sequence). CDR3 loop: CAWTASGPYNEQFF. The DNA for the CDR3 is TGTGCCTGGACCGCTAGCGGACCCTACAATGAGCAGTTCTTC.

This clone was seen only once. The V and J genes are TRBV30 and TRBJ1-5; tentatively, D is TRBD1 (5 bases). V lost 2 bases and J 2 bases, leaving 16 bases between the germline ends. CDR1 is GTSNPN, CDR2 SVGIG, per germline (reference sequence). The CDR3 covers 16 residues. The CDR3 protein is CAWSTTGGSRNQPQHF. The DNA of the CDR3 is TGTGCCTGGAGTACAACGGGGGGATCCCGCAATCAGCCCCAGCATTTT.

The chain has TRBV30 and TRBJ2-1, with 7 bases matching TRBD2. Germline values: CDR1 GTSNPN, CDR2 SVGIG (reference sequence). V dropped 4 bases and J dropped 2; count of bases not matched to a gene: 8. This CDR3 is built from 15 residues. The CDR3 loop reads CAWTFMAGAYNEQFF. The CDR3 coding sequence is TGTGCCTGGACCTTTATGGCGGGGGCCTACAATGAGCAGTTCTTC.